A single sample gave rise to the 14 T cell receptor beta chains below, sequenced in a study of identical twins. TCRdb re-called the 5' RACE reads with MiXCR, one entry per CDR3 protein. The sample has about 430,000 distinct CDR3 sequences, about 18% seen once. The sequencing input was naive T cells sorted from blood. The receptors come from a man in his fifties or sixties in good health.

The table lists this clonotype with many counts. Sequence at one end of the junction differs from germline and may be a read error. This chain links TRBV9 with TRBJ2-2, with D hard to call. Germline V gene sequence: CDR1 SGDLS, CDR2 YYNGEE. The CDR3 has 12 amino acids. CDR3 amino acids: CASSASTGELFF. The DNA for the CDR3 is TGCGCCAGCAGCGCGAGTACCGGGGAGCTGTTTTTT.

The chain recombines TRBV7-9 with TRBJ2-2, with D hard to call. Between the trimmed V and J ends, which lost 6 bases and 8 bases, there was a span of 10 bases. The germline CDR1 and CDR2 sequences are SEHNR and FQNEAQ (reference sequence). There are 12 residues in the CDR3. The CDR3 is CASSHVEGELFF. For the CDR3, the DNA is TGTGCCAGCAGTCATGTCGAGGGGGAGCTGTTTTTT. Full variable domain (rest looked up from reference TRBV7-9 and TRBJ2-2): DTGVSQNPRHKITKRGQNVTFRCDPISEHNRLYWYRQTLGQGPEFLTYFQNEAQLEKSRLLSDRFSAERPKGSFSTLEIQRTEQGDSAMYLCASSHVEGELFFGEGSRLTVL.

This clonotype was counted between two and nine times. The rearrangement joins TRBV10-3 to TRBJ1-5, with D perhaps matching TRBD1 (5 bases). CDR1 is ENHRY, CDR2 SYGVKD, per germline. V dropped 0 bases and J dropped 7 bases, with 10 bases sitting between them. The CDR3 is 14 amino acids. Written as DNA, the CDR3 is TGTGCCATCAGTGAGTCGAGGGGTGAACAGCCCCAGCATTTT. Amino acid sequence: CAISESRGEQPQHF.

V and J are TRBV7-2 and TRBJ2-2, with 11 bases identical to TRBD1. Trimming at V came to 4 bases and at J to 7 bases, leaving 5 bases not matched to a gene. This CDR3 is 15 amino acids long. Germline V gene data show CDR1 as SGHTA and CDR2 as FQGNSA. CDR3 DNA: TGTGCCAGCAGCTCCGGGACAGGGGGTATCGGGGAGCTGTTTTTT. It is translated as CASSSGTGGIGELFF. Full variable domain (outside the CDR3, taken from reference TRBV7-2 and TRBJ2-2): GAGVSQSPSNKVTEKGKDVELRCDPISGHTALYWYRQSLGQGLEFLIYFQGNSAPDKSGLPSDRFSAERTGGSVSTLTIQRTQQEDSAVYLCASSSGTGGIGELFFGEGSRLTVL.

J is TRBJ1-1 and V is TRBV3-1, with D perhaps matching TRBD1 (6 bases). Germline V CDR1 and CDR2: LGHDT, YNNKEL (reference sequence). The CDR3 sequence is 17 residues long. V gave up 2 bases and J gave up 6 bases, with 22 bases separating them. CDR3 nucleotides: TGTGCCAGCAGCCAAAGGGGGGGAAAGGGCTCAACCGCTGAAGCTTTCTTT. Translation: CASSQRGGKGSTAEAFF.

This chain connects TRBV27 to TRBJ2-1; 16 bases match TRBD2. From germline, CDR1 is MNHEY and CDR2 SMNVEV (reference sequence). Germline trimming cut 5 bases from V and 7 bases from J; bases unmatched to any gene: 8. The CDR3 is 17 amino acids. The CDR3 loop reads CASSPGLAGGPWNEQFF. The CDR3, as DNA: TGTGCCAGCAGTCCGGGACTAGCGGGAGGGCCGTGGAATGAGCAGTTCTTC.

The V and J genes are TRBV7-9 and TRBJ2-7, with TRBD1 matching 7 bases. V dropped 7 bases and J dropped 0; count of bases not matched to a gene: 15. The CDR3 runs to 17 residues. Germline assignment: CDR1 SEHNR and CDR2 FQNEAQ (reference sequence). In DNA, the CDR3 is TGTGCCAGCACAGGATTAGCACCGGGACAGCTCTCCTACGAGCAGTACTTC. It yields the protein CASTGLAPGQLSYEQYF.

CDR3 residues: CASSLRLAGPAPDTQYF. In DNA form, the CDR3 reads TGTGCCAGCAGCTTAAGACTAGCGGGCCCTGCGCCAGATACGCAGTATTTT. This chain joins TRBV7-8 and TRBJ2-3, with 10 bases aligning to TRBD2. The J segment lost 4 bases and the V segment lost 2 bases, leaving 9 bases of the junction unmatched. In germline, CDR1 is SGHVS, CDR2 FQNEAQ. This CDR3 is 17 amino acids long.

This clonotype has just one count. DNA for the CDR3: TGCAGTGCTAGAGATCTGGCACTAACTAGCACAGATACGCAGTATTTT. Translating gives CSARDLALTSTDTQYF. The V gene is TRBV20-1, the J gene TRBJ2-3; D call uncertain. This CDR3 has 16 amino acids. Germline lookup yields CDR1 DFQATT and CDR2 SNEGSKA (reference sequence). With 0 bases removed from V and 0 bases from J, the gap between germline ends came to 13 bases.

The V and J genes are TRBV20-1 and TRBJ2-1; no firm D call. Per germline, CDR1 DFQATT and CDR2 SNEGSKA (reference sequence). This CDR3 spans 10 amino acids. V was clipped by 6 bases and J by 4 bases, with 4 bases between them. The CDR3 here is CSAAYNEQFF. DNA for the CDR3: TGCAGTGCGGCTTACAATGAGCAGTTCTTC.

This rearrangement joins TRBV11-2 to TRBJ2-7, with D possibly TRBD1 on 6 matching bases. Trimming removed 6 bases at V and 3 bases at J, with 18 bases between. CDR1 is SGHAT, CDR2 FQNNGV, per germline. The CDR3 runs to 15 residues. As DNA, the CDR3 is TGTGCCAGCAGGCGTGTCACCAGGGGAATCTACGAGCAGTACTTC. This gives the protein CASRRVTRGIYEQYF. Variable domain in full (rest from reference TRBV11-2 and TRBJ2-7): EAGVAQSPRYKIIEKRQSVAFWCNPISGHATLYWYQQILGQGPKLLIQFQNNGVVDDSQLPKDRFSAERLKGVDSTLKIQPAKLEDSAVYLCASRRVTRGIYEQYFGPGTRLTVT.

In this sample, this clonotype turned up many times. The rearrangement joins TRBV29-1 to TRBJ1-2; TRBD1 might be the D (5 bases). Trimming left V 4 bases short and J 7 bases short, with 19 bases between. This CDR3 is 14 amino acids long. Germline loops: CDR1 SQVTM, CDR2 ANQGSEA. The CDR3 reads CSVGDGGFSAGYTF. CDR3 sequence (DNA): TGCAGCGTTGGGGACGGGGGATTTTCCGCTGGCTACACCTTC.

The chain combines TRBV10-3 with TRBJ2-7; D is undetermined. The germline V gene has CDR1 ENHRY and CDR2 SYGVKD. The length of the CDR3 is 13 residues. Trimming shortened V by 2 bases and J by 6 bases, and 11 bases separated the two germline ends. For the CDR3, the DNA is TGTGCCATCAGTGAGGGACCCAGCGTCGAGCAGTACTTC. Translated, it gives CAISEGPSVEQYF.

V gene TRBV4-2 combines with J gene TRBJ2-2; D is possibly TRBD2 (6 bases). The CDR3 covers 15 residues. Germline CDR1 and CDR2: LGHNA and YNFKEQ. V gave up 1 base and J gave up 4 bases, with 10 bases separating them. CDR3 loop: CASSQGGLFTGELFF. DNA of the CDR3: TGTGCCAGCAGCCAAGGGGGACTCTTCACCGGGGAGCTGTTTTTT.